A single sample is the source of the 22 T cell receptor beta chains below, sequenced in a study of Ad26.COV2.S vaccination and SARS-CoV-2 variants. This sample's treatment: some 19 received Ad26.COV2.S at low or high dose, single or two shots; 5 received placebo; per-sample allocation not given. The investigators took samples on day 63 after the first vaccine or placebo injection. Profiling relied on immunoSEQ multiplex PCR, and the TCRdb table lists in-frame clones only, not all of them. This sample has about 410,000 clones, with approximately 90% found just once. The sample here was peripheral blood, taken in a trial of Ad26.COV2.S vaccine versus placebo. The origin of the receptors is a person between 18 and 65 years old who received the Ad26.COV2.S COVID-19 vaccine or a placebo.

This sequence joins TRBV7-2 and TRBJ1-2, with a tentative D call TRBD1 (5 bases). CDR1 is SGHTA, CDR2 FQGNSA, per germline. The CDR3 consists of 14 residues. V lost 5 bases and J 4 bases, leaving 14 bases between the germline ends. In DNA form, the CDR3 reads TGTGCCAGCAGCAGTGGGGGTAAGGGCTATGGCTACACCTTC. Translating gives CASSSGGKGYGYTF.

CDR3 sequence (DNA): TGTGCCAGCAGCGAAGCGACAGGGCTGGGGGCAGATACGCAGTATTTT. Its translation: CASSEATGLGADTQYF. The V call is TRBV7-8, the J call TRBJ2-3; 7 bases are shared with TRBD1. The V and J ends lost 5 bases and 4 bases, in that order; junction bases with no gene match: 12. Germline V gene lookup returns CDR1 SGHVS and CDR2 FQNEAQ. The CDR3 runs to 16 residues.

The genes are TRBV11-3 and TRBJ1-1; possible D gene TRBD1, 6 bases. The CDR3 contains 14 residues. Germline assignment: CDR1 SGHNT and CDR2 YENEEA. The germline V and J ends were trimmed by 3 bases and 4 bases, with 12 bases remaining between them. DNA of the CDR3: TGTGCCAGCAGCTTTGGGGGCGCGGGCACTGAAGCTTTCTTT. Amino acids: CASSFGGAGTEAFF.

The chain uses TRBV6-5 and TRBJ1-1; 12 bases map to TRBD1. The CDR3 extends over 14 amino acids. Trimming at V came to 9 bases and at J to 5 bases, leaving 7 bases not matched to a gene. CDR1 MNHEY and CDR2 SVGAGI come from the germline V gene. The CDR3 is CASGTGGRPTEAFF. CDR3 DNA sequence: TGTGCCAGTGGGACAGGGGGCAGACCAACTGAAGCTTTCTTT.

This clone was picked up one time. The chain links TRBV28 to TRBJ1-1; 7 bases are shared with TRBD1. The CDR3 totals 15 residues. V lost 5 bases to trimming and J lost 4 bases; unmatched junction nucleotides: 10. CDR1 and CDR2 (germline): MDHEN, SYDVKM. The CDR3 reads CASSLTGTTSTEAFF. CDR3 nucleotides: TGTGCCAGCAGTCTGACAGGGACAACGAGCACTGAAGCTTTCTTT.

V gene TRBV11-2 combines with J gene TRBJ2-5; tentatively, D is TRBD1 or TRBD2 (6 bases each). CDR1 and CDR2 from the germline V gene are SGHAT and FQNNGV. V was trimmed by 5 bases and J by 1 base, leaving 11 bases between them. The CDR3 runs 14 residues. As DNA, the CDR3 is TGTGCCAGCAGCGGATGGGGGGCCCAAGAGACCCAGTACTTC. It is translated as CASSGWGAQETQYF.

The chain is built from TRBV5-1 and TRBJ2-2, with TRBD1 matching 8 bases. V lost 4 bases to trimming and J lost 7 bases; unmatched junction nucleotides: 9. The germline V gene has CDR1 SGHRS and CDR2 YFSETQ. This CDR3 contains 15 residues. The CDR3 DNA reads as TGCGCCAGCAGCAGCGGACAGGGTTTGGGCGGGGAGCTGTTTTTT. Translation: CASSSGQGLGGELFF.

The CDR3 DNA reads TGCGCCAGCAGTGAGGGTCTTGGGGATGACGAGCAGTACTTC. It codes for CASSEGLGDDEQYF. The V and J genes are TRBV10-2 and TRBJ2-7; no clear D. The germline V gene has CDR1 WSHSY and CDR2 SAAADI. V shed 2 bases and J shed 5 bases, with 13 bases lying between them. CDR3 size: 14 residues.

V is TRBV5-1 and J is TRBJ1-2; D is perhaps TRBD1 (6 bases). V dropped 0 bases and J dropped 1 base, with 13 bases sitting between them. Germline V gene data show CDR1 as SGHRS and CDR2 as YFSETQ. This CDR3 has 16 amino acids. Here the CDR3 reads CASSLDSRGHNYGYTF. The CDR3 DNA follows: TGCGCCAGCAGCTTGGATTCCAGGGGCCATAACTATGGCTACACCTTC. Together with reference TRBV5-1 and TRBJ1-2, the CDR3 gives the full variable domain: KAGVTQTPRYLIKTRGQQVTLSCSPISGHRSVSWYQQTPGQGLQFLFEYFSETQRNKGNFPGRFSGRQFSNSRSEMNVSTLELGDSALYLCASSLDSRGHNYGYTFGSGTRLTVV.

This clone was detected a few times. This sequence joins TRBV2 and TRBJ2-3; 9 bases fit TRBD2. Germline lookup yields CDR1 SNHLY and CDR2 FYNNEI. CDR3 size: 16 residues. The trim removed 6 bases at V and 2 bases at J, leaving 9 bases unmatched. The CDR3 region is CASRSGLAGTTDTQYF. Written as DNA, the CDR3 is TGTGCCAGCAGGTCCGGGCTAGCGGGGACCACAGATACGCAGTATTTT.

The gene calls are TRBV5-1 and TRBJ1-2, with D tentatively TRBD1 (6 bases). The ends were cut back, 3 bases at V and 3 bases at J, with 12 bases in the middle. This CDR3 comprises 14 residues. The germline V gene has CDR1 SGHRS and CDR2 YFSETQ. In nucleotides, the CDR3 is TGCGCCAGCAGCTCAAAGACAGGCGACTATGGCTACACCTTC. Protein: CASSSKTGDYGYTF.

The J gene is TRBJ1-5, the V gene TRBV7-2; possible D gene TRBD1, 6 bases. This CDR3 spans 19 amino acids. The V gene lost 1 base and the J gene lost 2 bases, with 21 bases spanning the gap. From germline, CDR1 is SGHTA and CDR2 FQGNSA. CDR3 residues: CASSLVGPRVGGGNQPQHF. The CDR3 DNA reads TGTGCCAGCAGCTTAGTGGGCCCGCGTGTCGGGGGCGGCAATCAGCCCCAGCATTTT. Full variable domain (outside the CDR3, taken from reference TRBV7-2 and TRBJ1-5): GAGVSQSPSNKVTEKGKDVELRCDPISGHTALYWYRQSLGQGLEFLIYFQGNSAPDKSGLPSDRFSAERTGGSVSTLTIQRTQQEDSAVYLCASSLVGPRVGGGNQPQHFGDGTRLSIL.

This rearrangement joins TRBV2 to TRBJ1-2; the match to TRBD1 covers 9 bases. Germline CDR1 reads SNHLY; CDR2 reads FYNNEI. V was clipped by 6 bases and J by 4 bases; unmatched bases: 9. This CDR3 contains 15 residues. In nucleotides, the CDR3 is TGTGCCAGCAGCGCCCCGGGACAGGGCATCTATGGCTACACCTTC. Its protein product is CASSAPGQGIYGYTF.

V and J are TRBV2 and TRBJ2-7; no clear D gene. Trimming shortened V by 2 bases and J by 0 bases, and 8 bases separated the two germline ends. The length of the CDR3 is 14 residues. CDR1 and CDR2 from the germline V gene are SNHLY and FYNNEI. CDR3 region: CASSENGDSYEQYF. The CDR3 DNA sequence: TGTGCCAGCAGTGAAAATGGGGACTCCTACGAGCAGTACTTC.

This clone has a single count. The chain has TRBV7-8 and TRBJ1-1; 7 nucleotides align to TRBD1. Germline loops: CDR1 SGHVS, CDR2 FQNEAQ. Losses at the gene ends were 5 bases for V and 0 bases for J; bases not matched to a gene: 3. The CDR3 spans 14 residues. The chain's CDR3 is CASSVGQMNTEAFF. The CDR3 DNA reads as TGTGCCAGCAGCGTGGGACAGATGAACACTGAAGCTTTCTTT.

The gene calls are TRBV18 and TRBJ1-6; D unresolved. Germline loops: CDR1 KGHSH, CDR2 LQKENI. V lost 6 bases to trimming and J lost 7 bases, with 13 bases between them. CDR3 size: 14 residues. CDR3 sequence: CASSPTRENSPLHF. In DNA, the CDR3 is TGTGCCAGCTCGCCGACGCGGGAAAATTCACCCCTCCACTTT.

This chain links TRBV5-4 with TRBJ2-2, with 7 nucleotides matching TRBD2. The junction had 7 bases not matched to a gene; V was cut back by 3 bases and J by 2 bases. The CDR3 runs 16 residues. Germline values: CDR1 SGHNT, CDR2 YYREEE (reference sequence). The CDR3 loop is CASSSRTRANTGELFF. CDR3 DNA sequence: TGTGCCAGCAGCTCCCGGACTAGAGCCAACACCGGGGAGCTGTTTTTT.

The rearrangement uses TRBV2 and TRBJ1-1; no reliable D call. This CDR3 has 14 amino acids. The ends were cut back, 3 bases at V and 3 bases at J, with 11 bases in the middle. Germline CDR1 and CDR2: SNHLY and FYNNEI. This CDR3 reads CASSESVGDTEAFF. The CDR3 DNA sequence: TGTGCCAGCAGTGAGTCAGTTGGGGACACTGAAGCTTTCTTT. The full variable domain, completed using reference TRBV2 and TRBJ1-1, is EPEVTQTPSHQVTQMGQEVILRCVPISNHLYFYWYRQILGQKVEFLVSFYNNEISEKSEIFDDQFSVERPDGSNFTLKIRSTKLEDSAMYFCASSESVGDTEAFFGQGTRLTVV.

This clone showed up just once. V is TRBV7-2 and J is TRBJ2-7; 8 bases agree with TRBD1. The V gene's germline CDR1 is SGHTA and CDR2 FQGNSA. V was clipped by 3 bases and J by 0 bases; unmatched bases: 7. CDR3 length: 16 amino acids. CDR3 loop: CASSFRTGISSYEQYF. The CDR3 coding sequence is TGTGCCAGCAGCTTCCGGACAGGGATAAGCTCCTACGAGCAGTACTTC.

The V call is TRBV11-2, the J call TRBJ2-7; unclear D gene. This CDR3 is built from 11 residues. In germline, CDR1 is SGHAT, CDR2 FQNNGV. The V gene lost 2 bases and the J gene lost 5 bases, with 4 bases spanning the gap. CDR3 nucleotides: TGTGCCAGCAGCTTAATCGACGAGCAGTACTTC. Protein product: CASSLIDEQYF. The whole variable domain, filled in from reference TRBV11-2 and TRBJ2-7, reads EAGVAQSPRYKIIEKRQSVAFWCNPISGHATLYWYQQILGQGPKLLIQFQNNGVVDDSQLPKDRFSAERLKGVDSTLKIQPAKLEDSAVYLCASSLIDEQYFGPGTRLTVT.

The chain recombines TRBV28 with TRBJ1-5, with 11 bases fitting TRBD1. Germline V CDR1 and CDR2: MDHEN, SYDVKM. The CDR3 is 15 amino acids. The junction had 7 bases not matched to a gene; V was cut back by 5 bases and J by 7 bases. The CDR3: CASSRRTGGDQPQHF. In DNA form, the CDR3 reads TGTGCCAGCAGTCGACGGACAGGGGGCGACCAGCCCCAGCATTTT.

J is TRBJ2-7 and V is TRBV4-3; D remains ambiguous. The germline V gene encodes CDR1 LGHNA and CDR2 YSLEER. The CDR3 is 13 amino acids. Trimming pared 4 bases from V and 8 bases from J, leaving 15 bases between. The CDR3 sequence is CASSRTQITQQYF. For the CDR3, the DNA is TGCGCCAGCAGCCGAACCCAAATAACTCAGCAGTACTTC.